These 5 T cell receptor beta chains originate from one sample sequenced in a study of blood T cells in healthy people across ages. Using a J-beta primer mix together with a sample-barcoded 5' primer, a second PCR was run for about 7 to 12 cycles. TCRdb re-called the 5' RACE reads through MiXCR, storing one row per CDR3 protein. The sample lists over a million distinct CDR3 sequences, 35% to 50% occurring once. Sequenced: blood. These receptors all stem from a woman aged 55-70 years in good health.

The chain has TRBV15 and TRBJ2-1; no definite D call. Germline loops: CDR1 LNHNV, CDR2 YYDKDF (reference sequence). This CDR3 spans 13 amino acids. Trimming cost V 0 bases and J 4 bases, with 4 bases left between them. This CDR3 is CATSRDRYNEQFF. The CDR3 region has the DNA TGTGCCACCAGCAGAGATCGATACAATGAGCAGTTCTTC.

As concerns this clonotype: The junction does not match germline at one end; this may be a read error. This chain links TRBV5-1 with TRBJ2-4; weak D call: TRBD2 (5 bases). The closer fit of TRBJ2-7 to the DNA end suggests the J call may be wrong. The V gene's germline CDR1 is SGHRS and CDR2 YFSETQ. The CDR3 has 13 amino acids. This chain's CDR3 is CACSSDYPFEQYF. For the CDR3, the DNA is TGCGCCTGCAGCTCCGACTATCCATTCGAGCAGTACTTC.

V is TRBV29-1 and J is TRBJ2-7; the D is unclear. The CDR3 extends over 13 amino acids. V lost 3 bases to trimming and J lost 2 bases, with 11 bases between them. Germline V CDR1 and CDR2: SQVTM, ANQGSEA. CDR3 amino acids: CSVEGSSPYEQYF. The CDR3 region has the DNA TGCAGCGTTGAGGGTAGCAGTCCCTACGAGCAGTACTTC.

This clonotype was counted between two and nine times. The gene calls are TRBV9 and TRBJ1-6, with D perhaps matching TRBD1 (6 bases). Trimming shortened V by 0 bases and J by 10 bases, and 17 bases separated the two germline ends. This CDR3 is built from 16 residues. The germline V gene encodes CDR1 SGDLS and CDR2 YYNGEE. DNA of the CDR3: TGTGCCAGCAGCGTAGGAAGGGGGAGCCTCGAATCACCCCTCCACTTT. Encoded protein: CASSVGRGSLESPLHF.

The chain links TRBV28 to TRBJ2-7, with D possibly matching TRBD1 (6 bases). Germline assignment: CDR1 MDHEN and CDR2 SYDVKM. Trimming shortened V by 3 bases and J by 3 bases, and 24 bases separated the two germline ends. The CDR3 sequence is 18 residues long. CDR3 sequence reads: CASSFPNHYTGKGYEQYF. CDR3 nucleotide sequence: TGTGCCAGCAGTTTTCCCAATCATTACACAGGGAAGGGCTACGAGCAGTACTTC.